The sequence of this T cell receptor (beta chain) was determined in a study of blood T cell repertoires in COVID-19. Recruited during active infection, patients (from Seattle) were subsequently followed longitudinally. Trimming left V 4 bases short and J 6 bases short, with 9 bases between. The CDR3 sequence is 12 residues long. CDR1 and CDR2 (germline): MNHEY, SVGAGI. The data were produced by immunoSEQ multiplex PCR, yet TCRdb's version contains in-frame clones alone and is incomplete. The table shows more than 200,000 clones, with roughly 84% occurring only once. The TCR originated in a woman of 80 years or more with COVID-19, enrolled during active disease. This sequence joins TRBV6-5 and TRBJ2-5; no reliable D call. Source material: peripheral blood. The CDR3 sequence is CASSSPVKTQYF. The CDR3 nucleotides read TGTGCCAGCAGTTCCCCCGTAAAGACCCAGTACTTC.